The sequence of this TCR beta chain was determined in a study of breast tumors, draining lymph nodes, adjacent tissues. Study conclusions and caveats: Most tumor T cells seemingly derive from lymph node, then expand in tumor. Tumor and nontumor repertoires were significantly more similar in luminal-like than in basal-like breast cancer. Compared with lymph nodes, tumors were less diverse; compared with nontumor tissue, more.

Breast cancer patients provided tissue from their axillary draining lymph nodes. This clonotype was found many times. The antigen remains undetermined. TCRdb re-derived calls from the multiplex PCR reads in MiXCR, one entry per CDR3 protein. The repertoire consists of more than 100,000 distinct CDR3 sequences, with approximately 20% occurring once and the leading ten covering around 2.6%. From germline, CDR1 is SEHNR and CDR2 FQNEAQ (reference sequence). The CDR3 is made up of 18 amino acids. V lost 5 bases and J lost 3; bases outside the gene matches: 12. The TCR was taken from a female donor with breast cancer. Some clones in this sample may be carry-over from other donors' samples. Sequencing input: axillary lymph node tissue. The chain carries TRBV7-9 and TRBJ2-5; 13 bases agree with TRBD2. The CDR3 DNA sequence: TGTGCCAGCAGCCCTAGGACTAGCGGGAGAGGGGCCGAAGAGACCCAGTACTTC. Its protein product is CASSPRTSGRGAEETQYF.